These 23 T cell receptor beta chains were sequenced from one sample in a study of T cell responses to AZD1222 COVID-19 vaccine. Only in-frame clones appear in the TCRdb table, and some are missing; sequencing was by immunoSEQ multiplex PCR. The sample lists about 140,000 clones, 85% to 95% occurring once. Sequenced material: peripheral blood, taken on day 0 of AZD1222 vaccination. Source of these receptors: an adult in good health.

The V and J genes are TRBV19 and TRBJ2-3; D possibly uses TRBD1 or TRBD2 (5 bases each). Trimming cost V 4 bases and J 2 bases, with 22 bases left between them. CDR3 size: 18 residues. Germline CDR1 and CDR2: LNHDA and SQIVND (reference sequence). CDR3 coding DNA: TGTGCCAGTAGTAAAGCGCCGTCACCGGGACGGACCACAGATACGCAGTATTTT. It translates to CASSKAPSPGRTTDTQYF.

The V and J genes are TRBV29-1 and TRBJ2-2, with D perhaps given as TRBD1 or TRBD2 (5 bases each). This CDR3 contains 12 residues. Trimming took 7 bases from V and 6 from J, leaving 12 bases between them. The germline V gene encodes CDR1 SQVTM and CDR2 ANQGSEA. CDR3 amino acids: CSARLGAGELFF. In nucleotides, the CDR3 is TGCAGCGCTCGGTTGGGGGCCGGGGAGCTGTTTTTT.

The genes are TRBV7-3 and TRBJ1-1; TRBD1 is a possible D gene (6 bases). The CDR3 contains 14 residues. Germline assignment: CDR1 SGHTA and CDR2 FQGTGA. V was clipped by 0 bases and J by 8 bases, with 13 bases between them. This chain's CDR3 is CASSLTGTMEEAFF. The CDR3 bases are TGTGCCAGCAGCTTAACGGGGACAATGGAGGAAGCTTTCTTT.

This clone was found once. Other DNA sequences from this sample encode an identical CDR3 as well. V usage is TRBV7-9 and J usage is TRBJ2-7; TRBD1 matches at 9 bases. Germline V CDR1 and CDR2: SEHNR, FQNEAQ (reference sequence). The CDR3 spans 15 residues. V was clipped by 1 base and J by 4 bases; unmatched bases: 5. The CDR3 coding sequence is TGTGCCAGCAGCTTAGGGGGACAGGGCCGTTACGAGCAGTACTTC. Amino acid sequence: CASSLGGQGRYEQYF.

This clone appeared a single time. The chain links TRBV6-6 to TRBJ2-2; TRBD1 agrees at 7 bases. With V trimmed by 6 bases and J by 7 bases, 2 bases remained unmatched. The length of the CDR3 is 12 residues. Germline CDR1 MNHNY, CDR2 SVGAGI (reference sequence). The CDR3 nucleotides read TGTGCCAGCAGACAGGGGAACGGGGAGCTGTTTTTT. This sequence encodes CASRQGNGELFF.

The chain joins TRBV11-3 to TRBJ1-1, with D perhaps matching TRBD1 (5 bases). CDR3 length equals 15 residues. Germline CDR1 is SGHNT and CDR2 is YENEEA. V lost 5 bases and J lost 3, with 16 bases in between. CDR3 sequence (DNA): TGTGCCAGCAGCCGCTCCGGGGTGGGGGACACTGAAGCTTTCTTT. Protein product: CASSRSGVGDTEAFF.

J is TRBJ2-2 and V is TRBV29-1; perhaps TRBD2 as D (6 bases). V was cut by 3 bases and J by 5 bases, with 13 bases left in between. The CDR3 extends over 14 amino acids. Per germline, CDR1 SQVTM and CDR2 ANQGSEA. DNA of the CDR3: TGCAGCGTTGAGTTACTAGGAGGGACCGGGGAGCTGTTTTTT. Protein product: CSVELLGGTGELFF.

The V gene is TRBV15, the J gene TRBJ2-6; possible D gene TRBD1, 6 bases. This CDR3 spans 18 amino acids. V was trimmed by 3 bases and J by 0 bases, leaving 15 bases between them. Germline assignment: CDR1 LNHNV and CDR2 YYDKDF (reference sequence). The CDR3 is CATSRYGTRFSGANVLTF. Written as DNA, the CDR3 is TGTGCCACCAGCAGGTACGGGACAAGATTCTCTGGGGCCAACGTCCTGACTTTC.

V usage is TRBV6-5 and J usage is TRBJ2-2; D is ambiguous. The CDR3 loop spans 15 amino acids. Looked up from germline, CDR1 is MNHEY and CDR2 is SVGAGI. V was pared by 5 bases and J by 9 bases, with 19 bases between. The CDR3 nucleotides are TGTGCCAGCAGTCCACGGCCCTCCTCCGGCCGGGAGCTGTTTTTT. Protein: CASSPRPSSGRELFF.

The chain joins TRBV7-2 to TRBJ2-3; D ambiguous. V was clipped by 3 bases and J by 0 bases, with 7 bases between them. This CDR3 has 14 amino acids. In germline, CDR1 is SGHTA, CDR2 FQGNSA. CDR3 amino acids: CASSLIRSTDTQYF. The CDR3 DNA sequence: TGTGCCAGCAGCTTGATCCGAAGCACAGATACGCAGTATTTT. The full variable domain, in which reference TRBV7-2 and TRBJ2-3 provide the parts outside the CDR3, is GAGVSQSPSNKVTEKGKDVELRCDPISGHTALYWYRQSLGQGLEFLIYFQGNSAPDKSGLPSDRFSAERTGGSVSTLTIQRTQQEDSAVYLCASSLIRSTDTQYFGPGTRLTVL.

The rearrangement joins TRBV7-3 to TRBJ2-2; D gene uncertain. The CDR3 sequence is 14 residues long. Germline-derived CDR1 and CDR2 are SGHTA and FQGTGA. Between the trimmed V and J ends, which lost 4 bases and 5 bases, there was a span of 11 bases. The CDR3 here is CASSSGWGTGELFF. In DNA form, the CDR3 reads TGTGCCAGCAGCTCCGGGTGGGGAACCGGGGAGCTGTTTTTT.

This chain uses TRBV20-1 with TRBJ2-3; TRBD2 agrees at 9 bases. Germline assignment: CDR1 DFQATT and CDR2 SNEGSKA (reference sequence). The trim removed 3 bases at V and 5 bases at J, leaving 6 bases unmatched. The CDR3 contains 14 residues. CDR3 nucleotide sequence: TGCAGTGCTAGTGCTGGAGCGGGAGGAGATACGCAGTATTTT. Its translation: CSASAGAGGDTQYF.

This clone was detected once. The chain carries TRBV2 and TRBJ2-7; D remains ambiguous. This CDR3 comprises 14 residues. Germline CDR1 reads SNHLY; CDR2 reads FYNNEI. Trimming stripped 6 bases from V and 5 bases from J, with 17 bases between. The CDR3 coding sequence is TGTGCCAGCAGCGAGGCGGTGAGGAGCAACGAGCAGTACTTC. It is translated as CASSEAVRSNEQYF.

This chain uses TRBV29-1 with TRBJ1-1, with 9 positions matching TRBD1. Germline loops: CDR1 SQVTM, CDR2 ANQGSEA. V lost 6 bases and J lost 0; bases outside the gene matches: 8. This CDR3 contains 15 residues. CDR3 in DNA: TGCAGCGTGAAGGGACAGGGCTACATGAACACTGAAGCTTTCTTT. As protein: CSVKGQGYMNTEAFF.

This chain uses TRBV29-1 with TRBJ2-1; D might be TRBD1 or TRBD2, each matching 5 bases. The CDR3 length is 13 residues. V was trimmed by 3 bases and J by 9 bases, leaving 15 bases between them. The germline V gene encodes CDR1 SQVTM and CDR2 ANQGSEA. CDR3 nucleotide sequence: TGCAGCGTTGAGGGACGCCAGATTCGTGAGCAGTTCTTC. Residues: CSVEGRQIREQFF.

The chain has TRBV24-1 and TRBJ2-5; 8 bases match TRBD2. Germline CDR1 is KGHDR and CDR2 is SFDVKD. The length of the CDR3 is 13 residues. V shed 4 bases and J 8 bases; nucleotides not matched to a gene: 5. The CDR3 region is CATSENSGDTQYF. In DNA, the CDR3 is TGTGCCACCAGTGAAAATAGCGGGGACACCCAGTACTTC.

V is TRBV29-1 and J is TRBJ1-1, with D possibly being TRBD1 (5 bases). The CDR3 covers 12 residues. Trimming removed 6 bases from V and 5 bases from J, with 13 bases in between. Germline lookup yields CDR1 SQVTM and CDR2 ANQGSEA. CDR3 DNA sequence: TGCAGCGTGAGTCAGGGCGCGACTGAAGCTTTCTTT. It yields the protein CSVSQGATEAFF.

The chain joins TRBV5-1 to TRBJ2-1; unclear D gene. Looked up from germline, CDR1 is SGHRS and CDR2 is YFSETQ. There are 15 residues in the CDR3. V dropped 2 bases and J dropped 12 bases, with 21 bases sitting between them. The CDR3 region is CASSLEPGLSNRQFF. Written as DNA, the CDR3 is TGCGCCAGCAGCTTAGAGCCTGGTCTCTCTAATCGGCAGTTCTTC.

V usage is TRBV11-2 and J usage is TRBJ2-2; tentative D call: TRBD2 (5 bases). There are 15 residues in the CDR3. The V end lost 0 bases, the J end lost 3 bases, and 8 bases lay between the germline ends. CDR1 is SGHAT, CDR2 FQNNGV, per germline. As DNA, the CDR3 is TGTGCCAGCAGCTTAGAGCGGGCTTACACCGGGGAGCTGTTTTTT. This gives the protein CASSLERAYTGELFF.

This clone was seen once. The V and J genes are TRBV4-1 and TRBJ2-1; no reliable D call. Trimming cost V 0 bases and J 14 bases, with 11 bases left between them. The CDR3 loop spans 12 amino acids. CDR1 and CDR2 (germline): MGHRA, YSYEKL. The CDR3 DNA is TGCGCCAGCAGCCAAGACGGCGACCTAAAGTTCTTC. It specifies CASSQDGDLKFF.

This chain joins TRBV24-1 and TRBJ2-7, with TRBD1 as a possible D gene (5 bases). CDR3 size: 13 residues. V was cut by 5 bases and J by 5 bases, with 12 bases left in between. Germline assignment: CDR1 KGHDR and CDR2 SFDVKD. This chain's CDR3 is CATSVSGANEQYF. The CDR3 DNA is TGTGCCACCAGTGTCTCTGGGGCCAACGAGCAGTACTTC.

This chain uses TRBV28 with TRBJ1-1; D call uncertain. CDR1 is MDHEN and CDR2 is SYDVKM in the germline V gene. The CDR3 is 16 residues long. V was pared by 4 bases and J by 6 bases, with 21 bases between. The CDR3 nucleotides are TGTGCCAGCAGTTCGACGTACGGACCCCGCATGGCTGAAGCTTTCTTT. Translating it yields CASSSTYGPRMAEAFF.

The chain links TRBV6-2 or TRBV6-3 to TRBJ2-7, with TRBD2 identical over 12 bases. This CDR3 is 14 amino acids long. V was clipped by 5 bases and J by 5 bases; unmatched bases: 4. Germline values: CDR1 MNHEY, CDR2 SVGEGT. This CDR3 reads CASSPRLAGDEQYF. In nucleotides, the CDR3 is TGTGCCAGCAGTCCCCGACTAGCGGGGGACGAGCAGTACTTC.